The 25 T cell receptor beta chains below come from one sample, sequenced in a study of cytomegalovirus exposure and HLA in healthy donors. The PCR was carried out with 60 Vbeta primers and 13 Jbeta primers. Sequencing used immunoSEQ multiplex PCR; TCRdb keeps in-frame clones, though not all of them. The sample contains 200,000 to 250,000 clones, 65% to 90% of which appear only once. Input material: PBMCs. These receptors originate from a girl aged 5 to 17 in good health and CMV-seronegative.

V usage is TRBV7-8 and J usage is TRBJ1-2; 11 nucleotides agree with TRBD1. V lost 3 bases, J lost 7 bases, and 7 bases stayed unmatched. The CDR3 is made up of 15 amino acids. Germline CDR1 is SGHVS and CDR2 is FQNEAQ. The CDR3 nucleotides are TGTGCCAGCAGCTTCGGGGTGGGACAGGGGGTTGGCTACACCTTC. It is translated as CASSFGVGQGVGYTF. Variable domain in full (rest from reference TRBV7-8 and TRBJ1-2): GAGVSQSPRYKVAKRGQDVALRCDPISGHVSLFWYQQALGQGPEFLTYFQNEAQLDKSGLPSDRFFAERPEGSVSTLKIQRTQQEDSAVYLCASSFGVGQGVGYTFGSGTRLTVV.

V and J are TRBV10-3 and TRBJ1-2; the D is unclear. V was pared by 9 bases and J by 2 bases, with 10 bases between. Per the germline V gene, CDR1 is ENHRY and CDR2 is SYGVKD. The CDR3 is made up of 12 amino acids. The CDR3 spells CAMRTENYGYTF. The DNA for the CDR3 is TGTGCCATGAGGACTGAAAACTATGGCTACACCTTC.

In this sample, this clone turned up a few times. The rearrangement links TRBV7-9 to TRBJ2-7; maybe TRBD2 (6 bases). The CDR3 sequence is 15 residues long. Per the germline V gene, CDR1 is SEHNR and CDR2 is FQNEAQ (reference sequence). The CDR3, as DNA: TGTTCCATCAACCCCATGGAGGGTAGCTCCTACGAGCAGTACTTC. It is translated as CSINPMEGSSYEQYF.

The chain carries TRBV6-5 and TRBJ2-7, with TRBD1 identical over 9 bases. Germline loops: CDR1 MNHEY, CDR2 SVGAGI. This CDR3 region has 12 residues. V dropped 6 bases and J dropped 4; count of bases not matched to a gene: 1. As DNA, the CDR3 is TGTGCCAGCAGGACAGGGGGTTACGAGCAGTACTTC. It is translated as CASRTGGYEQYF.

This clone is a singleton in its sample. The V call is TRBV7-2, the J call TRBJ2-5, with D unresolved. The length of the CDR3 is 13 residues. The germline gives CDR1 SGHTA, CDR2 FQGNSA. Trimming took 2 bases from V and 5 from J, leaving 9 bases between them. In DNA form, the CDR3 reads TGTGCCAGCAGCTTAACTCGGTTGGAGACCCAGTACTTC. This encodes CASSLTRLETQYF. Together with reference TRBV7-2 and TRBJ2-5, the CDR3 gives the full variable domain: GAGVSQSPSNKVTEKGKDVELRCDPISGHTALYWYRQSLGQGLEFLIYFQGNSAPDKSGLPSDRFSAERTGGSVSTLTIQRTQQEDSAVYLCASSLTRLETQYFGPGTRLLVL.

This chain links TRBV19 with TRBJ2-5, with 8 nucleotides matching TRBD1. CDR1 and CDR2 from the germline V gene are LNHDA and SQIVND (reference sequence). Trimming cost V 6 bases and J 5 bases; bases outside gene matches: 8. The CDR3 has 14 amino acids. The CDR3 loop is CASSLGQGPETQYF. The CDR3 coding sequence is TGTGCCAGTAGCCTAGGACAGGGTCCGGAGACCCAGTACTTC.

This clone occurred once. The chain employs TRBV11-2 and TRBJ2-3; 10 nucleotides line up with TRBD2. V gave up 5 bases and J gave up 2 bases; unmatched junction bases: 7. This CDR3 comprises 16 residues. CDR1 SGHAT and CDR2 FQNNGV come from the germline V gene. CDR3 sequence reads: CASSARTSGDTDTQYF. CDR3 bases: TGTGCCAGCAGCGCACGGACTAGCGGAGACACAGATACGCAGTATTTT.

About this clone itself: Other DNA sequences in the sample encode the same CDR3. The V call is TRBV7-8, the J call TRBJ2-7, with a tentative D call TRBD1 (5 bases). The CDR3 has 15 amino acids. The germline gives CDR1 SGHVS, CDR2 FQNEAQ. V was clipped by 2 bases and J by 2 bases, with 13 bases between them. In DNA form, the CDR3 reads TGTGCCAGCAGCTTATACCAGGGCCCCACCTACGAGCAGTACTTC. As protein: CASSLYQGPTYEQYF. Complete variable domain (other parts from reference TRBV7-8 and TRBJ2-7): GAGVSQSPRYKVAKRGQDVALRCDPISGHVSLFWYQQALGQGPEFLTYFQNEAQLDKSGLPSDRFFAERPEGSVSTLKIQRTQQEDSAVYLCASSLYQGPTYEQYFGPGTRLTVT.

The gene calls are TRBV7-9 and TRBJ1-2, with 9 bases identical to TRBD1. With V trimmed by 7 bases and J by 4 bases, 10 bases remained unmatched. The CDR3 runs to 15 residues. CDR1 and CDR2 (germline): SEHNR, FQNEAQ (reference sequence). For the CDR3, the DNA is TGTGCCAGCATACGACAGGGGGACAACTTCTATGGCTACACCTTC. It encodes CASIRQGDNFYGYTF.

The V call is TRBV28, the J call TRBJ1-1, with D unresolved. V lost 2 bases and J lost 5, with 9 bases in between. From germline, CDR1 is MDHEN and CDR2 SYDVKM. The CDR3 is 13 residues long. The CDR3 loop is CASSLRQVTEAFF. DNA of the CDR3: TGTGCCAGCAGTTTACGTCAGGTAACTGAAGCTTTCTTT.

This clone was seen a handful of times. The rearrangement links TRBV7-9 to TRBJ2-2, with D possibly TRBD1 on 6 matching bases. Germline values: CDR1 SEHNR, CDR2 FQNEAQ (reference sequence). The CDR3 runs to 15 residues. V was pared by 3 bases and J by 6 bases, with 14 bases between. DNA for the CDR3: TGTGCCAGCAGCTTCCGTACAGGGCAAGCCGGGGAGCTGTTTTTT. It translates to CASSFRTGQAGELFF. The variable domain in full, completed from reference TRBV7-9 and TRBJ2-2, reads DTGVSQNPRHKITKRGQNVTFRCDPISEHNRLYWYRQTLGQGPEFLTYFQNEAQLEKSRLLSDRFSAERPKGSFSTLEIQRTEQGDSAMYLCASSFRTGQAGELFFGEGSRLTVL.

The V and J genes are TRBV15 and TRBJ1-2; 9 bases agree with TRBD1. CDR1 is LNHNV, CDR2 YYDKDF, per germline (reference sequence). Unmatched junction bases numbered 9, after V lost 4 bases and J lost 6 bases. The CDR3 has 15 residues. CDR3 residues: CATSTYRGRGDGYTF. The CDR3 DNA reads TGTGCCACCAGCACATACAGGGGGCGCGGAGATGGCTACACCTTC.

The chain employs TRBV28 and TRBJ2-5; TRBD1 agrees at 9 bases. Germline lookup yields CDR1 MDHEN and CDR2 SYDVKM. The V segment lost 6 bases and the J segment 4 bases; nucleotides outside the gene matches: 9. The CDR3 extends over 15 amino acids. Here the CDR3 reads CASRPGQGEVETQYF. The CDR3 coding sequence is TGTGCCAGCAGGCCGGGACAGGGTGAGGTAGAGACCCAGTACTTC.

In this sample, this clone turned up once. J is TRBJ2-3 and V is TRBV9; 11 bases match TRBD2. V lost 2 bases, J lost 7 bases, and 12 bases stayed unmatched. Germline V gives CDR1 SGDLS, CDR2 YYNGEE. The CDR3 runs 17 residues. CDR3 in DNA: TGTGCCAGCAGCGTGTCCTCTAGCGGGGGGTTGGGTAATACGCAGTATTTT. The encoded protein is CASSVSSSGGLGNTQYF.

In DNA form, the CDR3 reads TGCGCCAGCAGCTTGGCGTCCGAGACCCAGTACTTC. It yields the protein CASSLASETQYF. The chain is built from TRBV5-1 and TRBJ2-5, with D hard to call. This CDR3 has 12 residues. The ends were cut back, 0 bases at V and 5 bases at J, with 5 bases in the middle. From germline, CDR1 is SGHRS and CDR2 YFSETQ.

DNA for the CDR3: TGCGCCAGCGGGGCCGGGAACACCGGGGAGCTGTTTTTT. The encoded protein is CASGAGNTGELFF. The rearrangement joins TRBV5-1 to TRBJ2-2; a possible D gene is TRBD1 (5 bases). V lost 7 bases to trimming and J lost 1 base, with 8 bases between them. This CDR3 spans 13 amino acids. Per germline, CDR1 SGHRS and CDR2 YFSETQ.

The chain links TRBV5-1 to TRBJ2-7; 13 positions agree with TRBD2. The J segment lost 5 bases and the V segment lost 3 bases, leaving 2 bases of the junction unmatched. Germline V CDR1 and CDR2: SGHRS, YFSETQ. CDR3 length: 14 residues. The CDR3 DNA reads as TGCGCCAGCAGCTCTGGACTAGCGGGGGACGAGCAGTACTTC. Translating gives CASSSGLAGDEQYF.

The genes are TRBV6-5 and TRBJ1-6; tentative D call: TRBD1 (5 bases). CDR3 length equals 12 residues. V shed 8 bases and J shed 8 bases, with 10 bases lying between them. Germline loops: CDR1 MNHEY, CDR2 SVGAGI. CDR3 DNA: TGTGCCAGCGCCGCAGGGTATTCACCCCTCCACTTT. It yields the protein CASAAGYSPLHF.

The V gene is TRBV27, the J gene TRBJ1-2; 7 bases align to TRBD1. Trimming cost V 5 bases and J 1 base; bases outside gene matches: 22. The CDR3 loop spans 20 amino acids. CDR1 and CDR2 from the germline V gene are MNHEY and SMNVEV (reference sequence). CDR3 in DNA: TGTGCCAGCAGTCCACGGGATAACAGGGGAACAGGGTTTGATAACTATGGCTACACCTTC. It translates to CASSPRDNRGTGFDNYGYTF.

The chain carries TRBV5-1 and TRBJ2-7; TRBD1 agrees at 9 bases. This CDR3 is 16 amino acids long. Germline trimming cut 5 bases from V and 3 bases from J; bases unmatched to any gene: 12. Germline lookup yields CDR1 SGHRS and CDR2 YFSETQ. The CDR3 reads CASRRTGQGPIYEQYF. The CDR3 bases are TGCGCCAGCAGAAGGACCGGACAGGGGCCTATCTACGAGCAGTACTTC.

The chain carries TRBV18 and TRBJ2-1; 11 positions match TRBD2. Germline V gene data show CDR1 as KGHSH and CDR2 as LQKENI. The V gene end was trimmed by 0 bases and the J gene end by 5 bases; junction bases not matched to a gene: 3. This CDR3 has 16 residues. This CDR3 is CASSPPSGGGHNEQFF. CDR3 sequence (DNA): TGTGCCAGCTCACCACCTAGCGGGGGGGGACACAATGAGCAGTTCTTC.

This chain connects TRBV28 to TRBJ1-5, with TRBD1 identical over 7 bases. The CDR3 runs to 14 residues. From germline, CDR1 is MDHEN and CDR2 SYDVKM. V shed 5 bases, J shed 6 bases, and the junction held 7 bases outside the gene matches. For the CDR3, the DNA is TGTGCCAGCAGTGGCGGGGGGACAGTTCAGCCCCAGCATTTT. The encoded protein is CASSGGGTVQPQHF.

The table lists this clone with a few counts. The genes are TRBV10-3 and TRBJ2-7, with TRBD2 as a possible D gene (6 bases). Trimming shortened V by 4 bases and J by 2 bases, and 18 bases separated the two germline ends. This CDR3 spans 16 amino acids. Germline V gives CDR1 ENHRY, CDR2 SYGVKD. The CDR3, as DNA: TGTGCCATCAGTGGGGGAGGAGGATTTGGACCCTACGAGCAGTACTTC. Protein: CAISGGGGFGPYEQYF.

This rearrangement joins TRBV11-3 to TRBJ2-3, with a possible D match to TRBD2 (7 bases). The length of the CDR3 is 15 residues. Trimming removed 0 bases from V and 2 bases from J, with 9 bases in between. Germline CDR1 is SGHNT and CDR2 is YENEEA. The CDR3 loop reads CASSLDGGATDTQYF. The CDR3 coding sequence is TGTGCCAGCAGCTTAGATGGGGGGGCCACAGATACGCAGTATTTT.

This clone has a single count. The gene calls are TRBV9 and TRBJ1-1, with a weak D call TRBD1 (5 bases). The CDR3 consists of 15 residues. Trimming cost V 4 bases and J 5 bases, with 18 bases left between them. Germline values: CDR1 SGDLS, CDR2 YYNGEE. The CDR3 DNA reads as TGTGCCAGCAGCTCTCTGGGGGGGGGAGGGACTGAAGCTTTCTTT. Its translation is CASSSLGGGGTEAFF.